The entry below describes one T cell receptor (beta chain). What it binds is unknown. This sample was included in a study of metastatic and nonmetastatic thyroid tumors. Trimming cost V 3 bases and J 6 bases; bases outside gene matches: 4. Germline V gene sequence: CDR1 MDHEN, CDR2 SYDVKM. This CDR3 has 14 amino acids. Authors' methods: Construction of a distant-metastasis classifier for papillary thyroid cancer relied on CDR3 differences across clinicopathological groups. TCRdb redid the clone calls on the PCR reads using MiXCR. The V and J calls reflect TCRdb's pipeline rather than the authors' work. The repertoire includes just over 20,000 clones, 9% to 15% of them detected once, and approximately 6.2% sits in the top ten. General study findings and limits: Reported TCR beta diversity, measured in blood and tumor, was significantly higher for malignant thyroid tumors than for benign nodules.

Patients were all untreated before their thyroid surgery. The chain carries TRBV28 and TRBJ2-4, with TRBD1 matching 8 bases. Input material: blood. The clonotype originates from a male donor with papillary thyroid cancer or a benign thyroid nodule (not recorded which). Some clones in this sample may be carry-over from other donors' samples. The CDR3 bases are TGTGCCAGCAGTTTCCATGGGACAGGAAACATTCAGTACTTC. Translation: CASSFHGTGNIQYF. Together with reference TRBV28 and TRBJ2-4, the CDR3 gives the full variable domain: DVKVTQSSRYLVKRTGEKVFLECVQDMDHENMFWYRQDPGLGLRLIYFSYDVKMKEKGDIPEGYSVSREKKERFSLILESASTNQTSMYLCASSFHGTGNIQYFGAGTRLSVL.